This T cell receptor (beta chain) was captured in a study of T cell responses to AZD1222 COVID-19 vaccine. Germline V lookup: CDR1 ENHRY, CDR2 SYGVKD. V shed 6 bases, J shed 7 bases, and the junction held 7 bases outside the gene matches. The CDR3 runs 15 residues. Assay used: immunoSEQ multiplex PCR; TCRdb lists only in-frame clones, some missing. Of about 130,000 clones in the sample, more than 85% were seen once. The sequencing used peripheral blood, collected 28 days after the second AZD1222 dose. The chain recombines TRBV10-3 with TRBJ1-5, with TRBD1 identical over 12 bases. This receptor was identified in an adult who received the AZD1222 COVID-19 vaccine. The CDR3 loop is CAISPGTGGGQPQHF. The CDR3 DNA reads TGTGCCATCAGCCCCGGGACAGGGGGCGGGCAGCCCCAGCATTTT.